The clone carrying this T cell receptor beta chain was detected once. The record originates from a study of control samples from healthy donors and cancer patients. The V and J ends lost 4 bases and 3 bases respectively, with 6 bases between them. The germline CDR1 and CDR2 sequences are LNHDA and SQIVND (reference sequence). This CDR3 is 12 amino acids long. TCRdb's copy holds only in-frame clones and misses some; the assay was immunoSEQ multiplex PCR. The data contain some 95,000 clones, 80% to 95% of them seen just once; the ten biggest clones take up around 3%. The chain has TRBV19 and TRBJ2-5, with D possibly being TRBD1 (6 bases). The specimen was blood. This receptor was identified in a human donor in good health. The donor label of this sample is uncertain. Here the CDR3 reads CASSTGEETQYF. CDR3 nucleotides: TGTGCCAGTAGTACAGGGGAAGAGACCCAGTACTTC.